This T cell receptor beta chain was captured in a study of blood T cells in healthy people across ages. This clonotype was seen a handful of times. The CDR3 is 13 residues long. The V and J ends lost 6 bases and 5 bases respectively, with 10 bases between them. Germline CDR1 SGHTA, CDR2 FQGTGA. The authors ran a second PCR of roughly 6 to 12 cycles using a sample-barcoded 5' primer and a J-beta primer mix. From the 5' RACE reads, TCRdb called clonotypes with MiXCR, one entry per CDR3 protein. The repertoire includes approximately 780,000 distinct CDR3 sequences, roughly 25% of them detected once, and around 3% sits in the top ten. The sample was also linked to a second study, of T cells of mothers and their children.

This TCR derives from a boy under 18 in good health. The chain couples TRBV7-3 to TRBJ1-4; D not certain. The sequencing sample was made of blood. The CDR3 DNA is TGTGCCAGCAGTTCGACGGTGAATGAAAAACTGTTTTTT. This encodes CASSSTVNEKLFF.